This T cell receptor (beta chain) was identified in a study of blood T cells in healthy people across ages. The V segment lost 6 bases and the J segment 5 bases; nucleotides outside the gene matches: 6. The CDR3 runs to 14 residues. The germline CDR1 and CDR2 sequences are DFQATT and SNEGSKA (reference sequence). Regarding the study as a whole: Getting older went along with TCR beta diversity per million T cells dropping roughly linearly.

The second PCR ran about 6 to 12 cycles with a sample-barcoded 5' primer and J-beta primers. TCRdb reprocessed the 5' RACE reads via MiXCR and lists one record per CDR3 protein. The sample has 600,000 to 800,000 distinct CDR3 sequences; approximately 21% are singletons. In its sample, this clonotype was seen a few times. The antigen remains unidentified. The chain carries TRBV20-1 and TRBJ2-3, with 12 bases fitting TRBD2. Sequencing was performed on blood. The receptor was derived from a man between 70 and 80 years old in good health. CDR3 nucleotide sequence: TGCAGTGCCAGCTTGGGACTAGCGGGAGATACGCAGTATTTT. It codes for CSASLGLAGDTQYF.